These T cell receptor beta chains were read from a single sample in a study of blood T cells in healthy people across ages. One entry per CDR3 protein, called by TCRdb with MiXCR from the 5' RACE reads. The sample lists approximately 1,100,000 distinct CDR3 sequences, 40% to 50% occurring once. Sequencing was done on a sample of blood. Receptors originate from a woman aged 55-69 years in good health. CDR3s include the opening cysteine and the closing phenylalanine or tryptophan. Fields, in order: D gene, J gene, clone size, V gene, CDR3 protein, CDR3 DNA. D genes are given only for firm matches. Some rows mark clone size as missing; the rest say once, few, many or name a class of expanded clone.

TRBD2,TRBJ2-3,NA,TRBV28,CASSLLAETSYEAQYF,TGTGCCAGCAGTCTACTAGCCGAGACTAGCTATGAGGCGCAGTATTTT
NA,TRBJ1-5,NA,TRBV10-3,CAISENPFSNQPQHF,TGTGCCATCAGTGAGAATCCGTTTAGCAATCAGCCCCAGCATTTT
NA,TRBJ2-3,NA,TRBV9,CASSVGGGLGTDTQYF,TGTGCCAGCAGCGTAGGTGGGGGATTGGGCACAGATACGCAGTATTTT
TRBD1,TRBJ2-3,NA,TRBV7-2,CASSFIGRQGNTDTQYF,TGTGCCAGCAGCTTCATCGGAAGACAGGGCAACACAGATACGCAGTATTTT
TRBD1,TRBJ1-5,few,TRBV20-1,CSARAPGTGHNQPQHF,TGCAGTGCTAGGGCCCCCGGGACAGGTCACAATCAGCCCCAGCATTTT
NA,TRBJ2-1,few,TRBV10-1,CASSERAGGYNEQFF,TGCGCCAGCAGTGAGAGGGCAGGGGGGTACAATGAGCAGTTCTTC
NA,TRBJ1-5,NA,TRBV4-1,CASSEKLVNPQHF,TGCGCCAGCAGCGAAAAACTGGTGAATCCCCAGCATTTT
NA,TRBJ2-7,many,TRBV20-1,CSALQGGYEQYF,TGCAGTGCCTTACAGGGAGGCTACGAGCAGTACTTC
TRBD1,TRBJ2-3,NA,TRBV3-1,CASSSQTGGADTQYF,TGTGCCAGCAGCTCCCAAACAGGGGGCGCAGATACGCAGTATTTT
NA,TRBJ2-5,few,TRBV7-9,CASRYGAPQETQYF,TGTGCGTCCCGCTATGGGGCGCCACAAGAGACCCAGTACTTC
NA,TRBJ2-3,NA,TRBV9,CASSRAGGGQTSTDTQYF,TGTGCCAGCAGCAGAGCAGGAGGGGGCCAGACTAGCACAGATACGCAGTATTTT
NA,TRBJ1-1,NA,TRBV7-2,CASSLSQGRAEAFF,TGTGCCAGCAGCTTAAGCCAGGGGAGGGCTGAAGCTTTCTTT
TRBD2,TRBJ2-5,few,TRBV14,CASSFSGRAVETQYF,TGTGCCAGCAGCTTCAGCGGGAGGGCTGTGGAGACCCAGTACTTC
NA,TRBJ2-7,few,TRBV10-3,CAISEESDEQYF,TGTGCCATCAGTGAGGAGAGCGACGAGCAGTACTTC
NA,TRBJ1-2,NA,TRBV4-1,CASSQDSGADANYGYTF,TGCGCCAGCAGCCAAGATTCGGGGGCAGACGCAAACTATGGCTACACCTTC
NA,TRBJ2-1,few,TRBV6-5,CASSTTTPTFVEQFF,TGTGCCAGCAGTACAACTACCCCCACTTTCGTTGAGCAGTTCTTC
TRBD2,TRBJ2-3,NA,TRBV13,CASSFDGTSGRTDTQYF,TGTGCCAGCAGCTTCGACGGGACTAGCGGGAGAACAGATACGCAGTATTTT
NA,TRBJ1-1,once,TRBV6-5,CASSYARSRGAFF,TGTGCCAGCAGTTACGCCCGATCCCGGGGAGCTTTCTTT
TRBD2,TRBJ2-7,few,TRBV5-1,CASSLSPGGGSYEQYF,TGCGCCAGCAGCTTGTCCCCGGGGGGAGGGTCATACGAGCAGTACTTC
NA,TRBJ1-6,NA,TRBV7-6,CASSSTQGSNSPLHF,TGTGCCAGCAGCTCCACACAGGGCTCTAATTCACCCCTCCACTTT
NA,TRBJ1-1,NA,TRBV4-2,CASNQVVGAGYTEAFF,TGTGCCAGCAACCAAGTGGTGGGGGCTGGGTACACTGAAGCTTTCTTT
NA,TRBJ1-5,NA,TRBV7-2,CASSLGPPGGQPQHF,TGTGCCAGCAGCTTAGGGCCCCCGGGAGGACAGCCCCAGCATTTT
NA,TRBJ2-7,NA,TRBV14,CASSQDPARYEQYF,TGTGCCAGCAGCCAGGACCCTGCCCGCTACGAGCAGTACTTC
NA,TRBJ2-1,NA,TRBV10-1,CASSDFRADEQFF,TGCGCCAGCAGTGATTTCAGGGCGGATGAGCAGTTCTTC
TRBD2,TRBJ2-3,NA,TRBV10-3,CAISRLAGGPDTQYF,TGTGCCATCAGCAGACTAGCGGGAGGCCCAGATACGCAGTATTTT
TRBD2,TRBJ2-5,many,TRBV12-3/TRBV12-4,CASSFGLAEETQYF,TGTGCCAGCAGTTTTGGACTAGCGGAAGAGACCCAGTACTTC